The 12 T cell receptor beta chains presented below share a single source sample, sequenced in a study of PD-L1 blockade in urothelial cancer. Method: immunoSEQ multiplex PCR; TCRdb's copy keeps in-frame clones and lacks some. This repertoire shows 40,000 to 55,000 clones, around 90% found once; its top ten account for under 8.5%. Time point noted: peripheral blood 6 weeks after treatment start. Material: PBMCs, obtained around atezolizumab (anti-PD-L1) treatment. The receptors derive from a man between 65 and 80 years old with urothelial cancer.

The genes are TRBV12-5 and TRBJ2-1; 7 nucleotides align to TRBD2. Trimming removed 7 bases from V and 5 bases from J; junction bases left unmatched: 29. Germline-derived CDR1 and CDR2 are LGHNT and FRNRAP. The CDR3 contains 21 residues. The CDR3 region has the DNA TGTGCTAGTGCCCGGACCGTGGTTTGGCCGCAGACTAGCCCAGGGAACAATGAGCAGTTCTTC. It encodes CASARTVVWPQTSPGNNEQFF.

This chain links TRBV5-1 with TRBJ2-2; tentatively, D is TRBD1 (5 bases). The CDR3 loop spans 15 amino acids. Germline V lookup: CDR1 SGHRS, CDR2 YFSETQ. Trimming cost V 2 bases and J 1 base, with 9 bases left between them. CDR3 DNA sequence: TGCGCCAGCAGCTTAAGGCAGGGGAACACCGGGGAGCTGTTTTTT. Translated: CASSLRQGNTGELFF.

The rearrangement links TRBV27 to TRBJ2-3; the match to TRBD1 covers 7 bases. Germline lookup yields CDR1 MNHEY and CDR2 SMNVEV (reference sequence). V was pared by 6 bases and J by 0 bases, with 12 bases of the junction left unmatched. The CDR3 extends over 17 amino acids. In DNA form, the CDR3 reads TGTGCCAGCAGCCCCGTTAAGACAGGGCCTAGCACAGATACGCAGTATTTT. Its translation is CASSPVKTGPSTDTQYF.

The chain has TRBV19 and TRBJ1-1; TRBD1 matches 9 bases. CDR3 length equals 15 residues. V was pared by 6 bases and J by 6 bases, with 11 bases of the junction left unmatched. Germline CDR1 reads LNHDA; CDR2 reads SQIVND (reference sequence). DNA for the CDR3: TGTGCCAGTAGCCTTTCCGGGACAGGGAGTTCTGAAGCTTTCTTT. Its translation: CASSLSGTGSSEAFF.

V and J are TRBV10-3 and TRBJ2-5, with 9 bases aligning to TRBD2. Germline-derived CDR1 and CDR2 are ENHRY and SYGVKD. The CDR3 loop spans 17 amino acids. The V gene end was trimmed by 4 bases and the J gene end by 6 bases; junction bases not matched to a gene: 15. The CDR3 DNA is TGTGCCATCAGTGGGACAGATAAAGGACTAGCGACCCAGACCCAGTACTTC. This translates into CAISGTDKGLATQTQYF.

The chain has TRBV2 and TRBJ2-1, with D possibly TRBD2 on 6 matching bases. This CDR3 comprises 11 residues. Germline values: CDR1 SNHLY, CDR2 FYNNEI. Trimming removed 6 bases at V and 12 bases at J, with 12 bases between. The CDR3 is CASRSGLGQFF. Written as DNA, the CDR3 is TGTGCCAGCAGGTCGGGACTTGGGCAGTTCTTC.

The chain combines TRBV5-1 with TRBJ2-1; D remains ambiguous. The germline V gene has CDR1 SGHRS and CDR2 YFSETQ. The ends were cut back, 4 bases at V and 8 bases at J, with 19 bases in the middle. The CDR3 is made up of 15 amino acids. DNA for the CDR3: TGCGCCAGCAGCGTCTCCCCGAAAGAAACGGATGAGCAGTTCTTC. Its protein is CASSVSPKETDEQFF.

V usage is TRBV5-4 and J usage is TRBJ2-2; a possible D gene is TRBD2 (6 bases). Germline CDR1 and CDR2: SGHNT and YYREEE (reference sequence). The CDR3 has 15 amino acids. V dropped 4 bases and J dropped 4 bases, with 14 bases sitting between them. The CDR3 DNA reads TGTGCCAGCAGCCCCCCGACTAGTTTCACCGGGGAGCTGTTTTTT. As protein: CASSPPTSFTGELFF.

V and J are TRBV29-1 and TRBJ2-1; TRBD2 matches 9 bases. The germline gives CDR1 SQVTM, CDR2 ANQGSEA. This CDR3 spans 16 amino acids. The V and J ends lost 7 bases and 6 bases, in that order; junction bases with no gene match: 16. The CDR3 protein is CSAAGGGGGWGNEQFF. CDR3 sequence (DNA): TGCAGCGCCGCCGGCGGGGGGGGCGGGTGGGGCAATGAGCAGTTCTTC.

The chain has TRBV4-1 and TRBJ2-3, with D perhaps matching TRBD1 (7 bases). V was trimmed by 0 bases and J by 4 bases, leaving 14 bases between them. Germline V gene lookup returns CDR1 MGHRA and CDR2 YSYEKL. The CDR3 has 16 amino acids. The chain's CDR3 is CASSQEEGQRSDTQYF. CDR3 nucleotides: TGCGCCAGCAGCCAAGAGGAGGGACAGAGATCAGATACGCAGTATTTT.

This chain links TRBV19 with TRBJ2-3, with a tentative D call TRBD2 (6 bases). The CDR3 runs to 16 residues. Per the germline V gene, CDR1 is LNHDA and CDR2 is SQIVND (reference sequence). V lost 6 bases to trimming and J lost 1 base, with 17 bases between them. The CDR3 DNA reads TGTGCCAGTAGCATTGGGGGGTCGGTCGGCACAGATACGCAGTATTTT. Protein product: CASSIGGSVGTDTQYF. The full variable domain, with the rest looked up from reference TRBV19 and TRBJ2-3, is DGGITQSPKYLFRKEGQNVTLSCEQNLNHDAMYWYRQDPGQGLRLIYYSQIVNDFQKGDIAEGYSVSREKKESFPLTVTSAQKNPTAFYLCASSIGGSVGTDTQYFGPGTRLTVL.

This clone was detected once. The chain joins TRBV9 to TRBJ2-3, with 8 nucleotides matching TRBD2. There are 15 residues in the CDR3. Germline V gives CDR1 SGDLS, CDR2 YYNGEE. The junction had 6 bases not matched to a gene; V was cut back by 2 bases and J by 4 bases. The CDR3, as DNA: TGTGCCAGCAGCGTGCTAGCGGGTAGCGCAGATACGCAGTATTTT. Its protein is CASSVLAGSADTQYF.